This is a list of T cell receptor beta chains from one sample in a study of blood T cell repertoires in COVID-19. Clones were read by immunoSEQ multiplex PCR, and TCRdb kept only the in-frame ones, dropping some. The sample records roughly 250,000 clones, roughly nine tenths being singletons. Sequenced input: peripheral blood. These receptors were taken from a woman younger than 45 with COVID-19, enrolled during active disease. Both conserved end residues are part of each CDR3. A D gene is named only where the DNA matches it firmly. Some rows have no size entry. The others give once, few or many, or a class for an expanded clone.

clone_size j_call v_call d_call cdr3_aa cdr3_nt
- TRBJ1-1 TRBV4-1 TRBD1 CASSQAGGTGITEAFF TGCGCCAGCAGCCAAGCTGGGGGGACAGGAATCACTGAAGCTTTCTTT
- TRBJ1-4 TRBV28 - CASRSAGGPNEKLFF TGTGCCAGCAGGTCTGCGGGGGGGCCTAATGAAAAACTGTTTTTT
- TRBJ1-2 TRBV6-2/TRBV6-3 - CASSYSMRNYTF TGTGCCAGCAGTTACTCGATGAGGAACTACACCTTC
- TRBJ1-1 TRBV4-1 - CASSGGGEDTEAFF TGCGCCAGCAGCGGCGGGGGCGAGGACACTGAAGCTTTCTTT
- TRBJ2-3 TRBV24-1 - CATSHGTDTQYF TGTGCCACCAGCCACGGGACAGATACGCAGTATTTT
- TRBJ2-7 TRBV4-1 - CASSWGPYYEQYF TGCGCCAGCAGCTGGGGCCCGTACTACGAGCAGTACTTC
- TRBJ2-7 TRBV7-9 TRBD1 CASSAKTGGPYEQYF TGTGCCAGCAGCGCGAAAACAGGGGGCCCCTACGAGCAGTACTTC
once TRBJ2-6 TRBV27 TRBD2 CASVPSGGSGANVLTF TGTGCCAGCGTTCCTAGCGGGGGCTCTGGGGCCAACGTCCTGACTTTC
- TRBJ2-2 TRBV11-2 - CASSRTVLVSTGELFF TGTGCCAGCAGCCGGACTGTTCTGGTATCCACCGGGGAGCTGTTTTTT
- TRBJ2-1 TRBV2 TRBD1 CASSRDRGRSNEQFF TGTGCCAGCAGTCGGGACAGGGGGCGCAGCAATGAGCAGTTCTTC
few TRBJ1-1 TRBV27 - CASSLSSRAGNTEAFF TGTGCCAGCAGTTTATCTAGCAGGGCAGGGAACACTGAAGCTTTCTTT
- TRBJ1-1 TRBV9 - CASRETVKGTEAFF TGTGCCAGCAGAGAAACAGTGAAAGGAACTGAAGCTTTCTTT
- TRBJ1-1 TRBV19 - CASSDNRVVNTEAFF TGTGCCAGTAGTGACAACAGGGTCGTGAACACTGAAGCTTTCTTT
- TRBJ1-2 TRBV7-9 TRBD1 CASSSTGGYGYTF TGTGCCAGCAGCTCTACAGGGGGATACGGCTACACCTTC
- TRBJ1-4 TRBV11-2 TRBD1 CASSSTGFEGEKLFF TGTGCCAGCAGCTCGACAGGGTTCGAGGGTGAAAAACTGTTTTTT
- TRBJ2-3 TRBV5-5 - CASSPGQFTDTQYF TGTGCCAGCAGCCCCGGACAGTTCACAGATACGCAGTATTTT
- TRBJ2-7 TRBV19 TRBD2 CASSMIAGVYEQYF TGTGCCAGTAGTATGATTGCGGGGGTCTACGAGCAGTACTTC
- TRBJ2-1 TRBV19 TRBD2 CASSMGLAGGLGEQFF TGTGCCAGTAGTATGGGACTAGCGGGGGGCCTTGGCGAGCAGTTCTTC
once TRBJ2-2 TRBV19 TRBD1 CASSLGQGFYTGELFF TGTGCCAGTAGTCTAGGACAGGGTTTCTACACCGGGGAGCTGTTTTTT
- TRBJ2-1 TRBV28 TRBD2 CASSYSGGGNNEQFF TGTGCCAGCAGTTACTCTGGCGGGGGGAACAATGAGCAGTTCTTC
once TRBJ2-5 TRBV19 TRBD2 CASSRGGLAGSHLRETQYF TGTGCCAGTAGTCGGGGTGGACTAGCGGGGTCCCATTTGAGGGAGACCCAGTACTTC
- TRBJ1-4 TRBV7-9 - CASSEGVLTNEKLFF TGTGCCAGCAGCGAGGGGGTCCTAACTAATGAAAAACTGTTTTTT
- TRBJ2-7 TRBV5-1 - CATDCSRAGRLGPYEQYF TGCGCCACCGACTGCTCTCGGGCAGGGCGCCTTGGACCGTACGAGCAGTACTTC
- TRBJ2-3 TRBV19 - CASSSRQWPIDTQYF TGTGCCAGTAGTTCACGACAGTGGCCCATTGATACGCAGTATTTT
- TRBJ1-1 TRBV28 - CASSYRRVMNTEAFF TGTGCCAGCAGTTATAGAAGAGTAATGAACACTGAAGCTTTCTTT
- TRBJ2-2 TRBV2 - CASSEALPGGGPSQPNTGELFF TGTGCCAGCAGTGAAGCGCTTCCTGGGGGGGGCCCTTCCCAGCCGAACACCGGGGAGCTGTTTTTT
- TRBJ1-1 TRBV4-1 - CASSQVWGDTEAFF TGCGCCAGCAGCCAAGTATGGGGGGACACTGAAGCTTTCTTT
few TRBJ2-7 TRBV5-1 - CASSLEGYEQYF TGCGCCAGCAGCTTGGAGGGGTACGAGCAGTACTTC
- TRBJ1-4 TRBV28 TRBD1 CASSSPPGTGKTNEKLFF TGTGCCAGCAGTTCACCCCCCGGGACAGGGAAAACTAATGAAAAACTGTTTTTT
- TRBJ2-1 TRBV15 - CATSGSGGDNEQFF TGTGCCACCAGCGGGTCAGGCGGGGACAATGAGCAGTTCTTC
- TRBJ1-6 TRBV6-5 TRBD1 CASTDGQGSPLHF TGTGCCAGCACCGATGGACAGGGTTCACCCCTCCACTTT
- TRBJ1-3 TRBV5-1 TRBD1 CASSVLTGEAGNTIYF TGCGCCAGCAGCGTCTTGACAGGGGAAGCTGGAAACACCATATATTTT
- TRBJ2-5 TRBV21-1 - CASSTHVASGGQETQYF TGTGCCAGCAGCACCCACGTCGCTAGCGGGGGACAAGAGACCCAGTACTTC
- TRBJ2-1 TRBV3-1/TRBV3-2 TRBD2 CASSQVRTSGGIYNEQFF TGTGCCAGCAGCCAAGTCCGGACTAGCGGGGGGATCTACAATGAGCAGTTCTTC
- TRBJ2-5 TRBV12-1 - CASSCSLQETQYF TGTGCCAGCAGCTGTTCTCTCCAAGAGACCCAGTACTTC
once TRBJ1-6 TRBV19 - CASGPYSPLHF TGTGCCAGTGGGCCTTACTCACCCCTCCACTTT
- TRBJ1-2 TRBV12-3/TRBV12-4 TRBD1 CASSQGEQFGYTF TGTGCCAGCAGTCAGGGGGAACAATTCGGCTACACCTTC
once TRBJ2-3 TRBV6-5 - CASSYGLPSTDTQYF TGTGCCAGCAGTTACGGGCTACCTAGCACAGATACGCAGTATTTT
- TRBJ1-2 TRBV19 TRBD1 CASSPGQFYGYTF TGTGCCAGTAGCCCGGGACAGTTTTATGGCTACACCTTC
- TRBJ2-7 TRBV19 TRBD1 CASSIGTGLETYEQYF TGTGCCAGTAGTATCGGGACAGGGCTGGAGACCTACGAGCAGTACTTC
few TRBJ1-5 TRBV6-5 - CASSYSSGDQPQHF TGTGCCAGCAGTTACTCCTCCGGGGATCAGCCCCAGCATTTT
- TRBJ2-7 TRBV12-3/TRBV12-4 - CASSLVTGYEQYF TGTGCCAGCAGTTTAGTAACAGGCTACGAGCAGTACTTC
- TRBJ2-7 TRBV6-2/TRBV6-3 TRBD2 CASSLSGGAYEQYF TGTGCCAGCAGTTTAAGCGGGGGGGCCTACGAGCAGTACTTC
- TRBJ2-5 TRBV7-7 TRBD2 CASSHSGGGETQYF TGTGCCAGCAGCCATAGCGGGGGCGGGGAGACCCAGTACTTC
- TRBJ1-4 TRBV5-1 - CASSTRANNEKLFF TGCGCCAGCAGCACCAGGGCGAACAATGAAAAACTGTTTTTT
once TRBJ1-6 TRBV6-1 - CASSEGRSSYNSPLHF TGTGCCAGCAGTGAGGGTCGGAGCTCCTATAATTCACCCCTCCACTTT
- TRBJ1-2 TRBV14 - CASSLGPGQYTF TGTGCCAGCAGCCTTGGGCCCGGACAGTACACCTTC
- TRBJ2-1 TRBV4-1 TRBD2 CASSHAPGSGGAIEQFF TGCGCCAGCAGCCACGCCCCGGGTAGCGGGGGGGCGATTGAGCAGTTCTTC
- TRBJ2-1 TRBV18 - CASSPGRDSYNEQFF TGTGCCAGCTCACCAGGGAGAGACTCCTACAATGAGCAGTTCTTC
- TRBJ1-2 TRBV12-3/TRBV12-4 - CASNLRGVSGYTF TGTGCCAGCAATCTCAGGGGAGTCTCTGGCTACACCTTC
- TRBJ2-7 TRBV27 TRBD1 CASSLAGTDYEQYF TGTGCCAGCAGTTTGGCCGGGACAGACTACGAGCAGTACTTC
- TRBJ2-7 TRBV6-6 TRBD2 CASSTAGGRYEQYF TGTGCCAGCAGCACAGCGGGGGGGAGGTACGAGCAGTACTTC
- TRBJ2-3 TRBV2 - CASSYHPGTGDTQYF TGTGCCAGCAGTTACCACCCCGGGACTGGGGATACGCAGTATTTT
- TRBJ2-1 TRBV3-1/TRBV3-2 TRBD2 CASSPRVRGGFQFF TGTGCCAGCAGCCCTAGAGTTCGGGGGGGCTTTCAGTTCTTC
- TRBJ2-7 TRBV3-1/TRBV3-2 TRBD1 CASSPTGLYEQYF TGTGCCAGCAGTCCGACAGGGCTCTACGAGCAGTACTTC
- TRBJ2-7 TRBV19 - CASSIGQGYEQYF TGTGCCAGTAGTATAGGCCAGGGCTACGAGCAGTACTTC
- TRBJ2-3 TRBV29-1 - CSVEFLHGTAESTDTQYF TGCAGCGTTGAATTCCTGCATGGGACTGCCGAGAGCACAGATACGCAGTATTTT